The TCR beta chain under discussion was sequenced for a study of cytomegalovirus exposure and HLA in healthy donors. Study-wide points: Most TCRs appeared rarely, but some public TCRs recurred in many donors. There were some V segments, including TRBV6-2 and TRBV6-3, excluded as indistinguishable. Using a false discovery rate of 0.05, a later analysis showed that around 16,000 TCR beta sequences were associated with HLA alleles.

The PCR employed 60 Vbeta primers together with 13 Jbeta primers. Generated by immunoSEQ multiplex PCR, the TCRdb table keeps only in-frame clones and is missing some. Here the sample spans about 190,000 clones, approximately 80% being singletons. The CDR3 is made up of 12 amino acids. Germline V lookup: CDR1 SGDLS, CDR2 YYNGEE. With 3 bases removed from V and 7 bases from J, the gap between germline ends came to 11 bases. Turning to this clone: Its antigen is unidentified.

The TCR sequence derives from a woman in her thirties in good health and CMV-seropositive. The J gene is TRBJ2-7, the V gene TRBV9; a possible D gene is TRBD1 (6 bases). The sequencing input was PBMCs. The CDR3 bases are TGTGCCAGCAGCGGCCGGACAGATGAGCAGTACTTC. Residues: CASSGRTDEQYF. The full variable domain, with the rest looked up from reference TRBV9 and TRBJ2-7, is DSGVTQTPKHLITATGQRVTLRCSPRSGDLSVYWYQQSLDQGLQFLIQYYNGEERAKGNILERFSAQQFPDLHSELNLSSLELGDSALYFCASSGRTDEQYFGPGTRLTVT.